The source of this T cell receptor beta chain is a study of read filtering for tumor transcriptome and immune sequencing. Study-wide background: After DNase treatment, RNA was made into whole-transcriptome libraries. TCR-mapped reads were about 3.5 to 10.27 million with IR-seq versus roughly 80 to 1,300 with RNA-seq. Regarding the study as a whole: Around 82% of IR-seq clonotypes had a single read, yet these held approximately 3.5% of reads.

The library was built from 400 ng RNA with molecular barcoded adaptors for alpha/delta and beta/gamma chains. TCRdb re-called the reads with MiXCR, one entry per CDR3 protein. The sample holds 62,000 or so distinct CDR3 sequences, 20% to 25% seen once. Every patient had bone marrow sampled while the disease was active. Trimming removed 3 bases from V and 4 bases from J; junction bases left unmatched: 6. CDR1 is LNHDA and CDR2 is SQIVND in the germline V gene (reference sequence). The CDR3 sequence is 15 residues long. This clonotype was recorded many times. The target antigen is unknown. The TCR comes from a donor aged 40 or over with multiple myeloma. The rearrangement joins TRBV19 to TRBJ2-5, with TRBD1 matching 9 bases. The sequenced sample was a population of CD138-negative cells sorted from bone marrow. CDR3 bases: TGTGCCAGTAGTATGGGCGACAGGGGGTCAGAGACCCAGTACTTC. Translated, it gives CASSMGDRGSETQYF. The whole variable domain, remainder taken from reference TRBV19 and TRBJ2-5, is DGGITQSPKYLFRKEGQNVTLSCEQNLNHDAMYWYRQDPGQGLRLIYYSQIVNDFQKGDIAEGYSVSREKKESFPLTVTSAQKNPTAFYLCASSMGDRGSETQYFGPGTRLLVL.